The 21 T cell receptor beta chains presented below share a single source sample, sequenced in a study of cytomegalovirus exposure and HLA in healthy donors. Vbeta (60) and Jbeta (13) primers were used in the PCR. Sequenced by immunoSEQ multiplex PCR; TCRdb stores in-frame clones only, minus some. The sample yields some 180,000 clones, over 80% seen once. Input material: PBMCs. The receptors here all came from a girl aged 5-17 years in good health and CMV-seropositive.

The V and J genes are TRBV19 and TRBJ1-1, with TRBD1 as a possible D gene (6 bases). The CDR3 spans 14 residues. The germline V and J ends were trimmed by 1 base and 5 bases, with 11 bases remaining between them. Germline lookup yields CDR1 LNHDA and CDR2 SQIVND (reference sequence). The CDR3 loop is CASSIGGPGTEAFF. As DNA, the CDR3 is TGTGCCAGTAGTATAGGGGGGCCGGGGACTGAAGCTTTCTTT.

This chain uses TRBV15 with TRBJ1-2; 8 nucleotides align to TRBD1. Germline V gives CDR1 LNHNV, CDR2 YYDKDF (reference sequence). The J segment lost 4 bases and the V segment lost 3 bases, leaving 7 bases of the junction unmatched. The CDR3 runs to 15 residues. CDR3 in DNA: TGTGCCACCAGCAGCCCGGGACAGGCCTTCTATGGCTACACCTTC. Translated, it gives CATSSPGQAFYGYTF. The full variable domain, rest sourced from reference TRBV15 and TRBJ1-2, is DAMVIQNPRYQVTQFGKPVTLSCSQTLNHNVMYWYQQKSSQAPKLLFHYYDKDFNNEADTPDNFQSRRPNTSFCFLDIRSPGLGDTAMYLCATSSPGQAFYGYTFGSGTRLTVV.

V and J are TRBV27 and TRBJ2-7; D perhaps matches TRBD1 (6 bases). The CDR3 is 13 residues long. Trimming cost V 5 bases and J 3 bases, with 11 bases left between them. From germline, CDR1 is MNHEY and CDR2 SMNVEV (reference sequence). CDR3 amino acids: CASSPGQDYEQYF. In DNA form, the CDR3 reads TGTGCCAGCAGTCCGGGACAAGACTACGAGCAGTACTTC.

This chain links TRBV5-1 with TRBJ2-4; TRBD2 aligns across 8 bases. The germline CDR1 and CDR2 sequences are SGHRS and YFSETQ. V shed 0 bases and J 5 bases; nucleotides not matched to a gene: 7. The CDR3 runs 16 residues. The CDR3 DNA reads as TGCGCCAGCAGCTTGGGTCAGCGGGAGTCTGAAAACATTCAGTACTTC. The encoded protein is CASSLGQRESENIQYF.

The rearrangement uses TRBV6-4 and TRBJ1-3, with TRBD1 as a possible D gene (6 bases). The germline gives CDR1 MRHNA, CDR2 SNTAGT. The CDR3 is made up of 18 amino acids. V lost 4 bases and J lost 0, with 19 bases in between. The CDR3 loop reads CASSVFVWDTVSGNTIYF. CDR3 sequence (DNA): TGTGCCAGCAGTGTTTTCGTCTGGGACACGGTCTCTGGAAACACCATATATTTT.

This chain joins TRBV19 and TRBJ2-3; TRBD2 matches 8 bases. Germline CDR1 and CDR2: LNHDA and SQIVND (reference sequence). The V gene end was trimmed by 1 base and the J gene end by 2 bases; junction bases not matched to a gene: 8. The CDR3 length is 17 residues. The CDR3 DNA reads TGTGCCAGTAGTATAGCGTCGACTAGCGCGAACACAGATACGCAGTATTTT. Its translation is CASSIASTSANTDTQYF.

This clone came up a few times. V and J are TRBV19 and TRBJ2-7, with TRBD1 identical over 9 bases. Germline CDR1 is LNHDA and CDR2 is SQIVND (reference sequence). With V trimmed by 6 bases and J by 2 bases, 5 bases remained unmatched. This CDR3 region has 14 residues. CDR3 residues: CASSGTGNTYEQYF. The CDR3 nucleotides read TGTGCCAGTAGCGGGACAGGGAACACCTACGAGCAGTACTTC.

The CDR3 here is CASLRGGVNNEQFF. DNA of the CDR3: TGTGCCAGCCTAAGGGGGGGAGTCAACAATGAGCAGTTCTTC. This rearrangement joins TRBV2 to TRBJ2-1, with a tentative D call TRBD2 (7 bases). Germline V lookup: CDR1 SNHLY, CDR2 FYNNEI. V was trimmed by 8 bases and J by 5 bases, leaving 16 bases between them. CDR3 length: 14 amino acids.

Only one count was recorded for this clone. This chain uses TRBV29-1 with TRBJ2-3, with a weak D call TRBD2 (7 bases). Germline assignment: CDR1 SQVTM and CDR2 ANQGSEA. Between the trimmed V and J ends, which lost 7 bases and 3 bases, there was a span of 17 bases. The CDR3 sequence is 14 residues long. CDR3 nucleotides: TGCAGCGCCAGGGGAGGGCCGAATACAGATACGCAGTATTTT. It codes for CSARGGPNTDTQYF.

To note about this clone: This specimen includes other DNA sequences encoding the same CDR3. The chain employs TRBV4-1 and TRBJ1-1, with 7 positions matching TRBD1. In germline, CDR1 is MGHRA, CDR2 YSYEKL. V lost 2 bases and J lost 4; bases outside the gene matches: 4. The CDR3 is 14 residues long. CDR3 loop: CASSQPTGRTEAFF. Here the CDR3 DNA reads TGCGCCAGCAGCCAACCGACAGGGCGCACTGAAGCTTTCTTT.

With respect to this clone: The CDR3 does not end in the conserved phenylalanine or tryptophan, so this is likely a read error. The gene calls are TRBV19 and TRBJ2-7, with 9 positions matching TRBD2. The ends lost 4 bases at V and 3 bases at J; junction bases unmatched: 10. The V gene's germline CDR1 is LNHDA and CDR2 SQIVND (reference sequence). This CDR3 is built from 16 residues. For the CDR3, the DNA is TGTGCCAGTAGTACAATCCCCCGGACTAGCGACTACGAGCAGTACTCC. Amino acid sequence: CASSTIPRTSDYEQYS.

The chain employs TRBV6-4 and TRBJ2-7, with TRBD2 identical over 7 bases. Germline V gene data show CDR1 as MRHNA and CDR2 as SNTAGT. This CDR3 is 18 amino acids long. Trimming took 5 bases from V and 3 from J; bases not matched to a gene: 19. CDR3 in amino acids: CASSSPAGARVGIYEQYF. CDR3 DNA sequence: TGTGCCAGCAGTTCCCCGGCGGGAGCCAGGGTAGGGATCTACGAGCAGTACTTC.

A few counts support this clone. The chain is built from TRBV29-1 and TRBJ1-1, with D hard to call. CDR1 and CDR2 from the germline V gene are SQVTM and ANQGSEA. CDR3 length: 14 amino acids. The V gene lost 1 base and the J gene lost 2 bases, with 11 bases spanning the gap. DNA of the CDR3: TGCAGCGTTGAAGGCAGGAGGTTTAACACTGAAGCTTTCTTT. This translates into CSVEGRRFNTEAFF.

This clone was detected only once. This chain uses TRBV4-1 with TRBJ2-3; D possibly corresponds to TRBD2 (5 bases). The CDR3 spans 17 residues. The V gene's germline CDR1 is MGHRA and CDR2 YSYEKL. Trimming shortened V by 3 bases and J by 0 bases, and 16 bases separated the two germline ends. CDR3: CASSHPGRGYSTDTQYF. DNA for the CDR3: TGCGCCAGCAGCCACCCTGGTCGGGGATATAGCACAGATACGCAGTATTTT.

This clone showed up just a few times. The rearrangement joins TRBV5-1 to TRBJ2-7; 7 bases line up with TRBD2. The CDR3 is made up of 18 amino acids. Trimming took 2 bases from V and 2 from J; bases not matched to a gene: 16. Germline-derived CDR1 and CDR2 are SGHRS and YFSETQ. CDR3 amino acids: CASSLAGGTGGGTYEQYF. CDR3 nucleotides: TGCGCCAGCAGCTTAGCCGGGGGGACTGGCGGCGGTACCTACGAGCAGTACTTC.

This clone appeared once. This rearrangement joins TRBV5-4 to TRBJ2-7; 13 nucleotides match TRBD2. The germline CDR1 and CDR2 sequences are SGHNT and YYREEE (reference sequence). This CDR3 has 17 amino acids. The trim removed 4 bases at V and 2 bases at J, leaving 9 bases unmatched. The CDR3 reads CASSERTSGSDTYEQYF. The CDR3 coding sequence is TGTGCCAGCAGCGAGAGGACTAGCGGGAGCGACACCTACGAGCAGTACTTC.

This clone was seen a handful of times. This chain connects TRBV5-5 to TRBJ2-7; 8 bases are shared with TRBD1. The ends lost 5 bases at V and 4 bases at J; junction bases unmatched: 11. CDR1 and CDR2 from the germline V gene are SGHKS and YYEKEE (reference sequence). The CDR3 length is 15 residues. The CDR3 sequence: CASSFRGTGLYEQYF. The DNA of the CDR3 is TGTGCCAGCAGTTTTAGGGGGACAGGTCTTTACGAGCAGTACTTC.

V usage is TRBV12-5 and J usage is TRBJ2-2, with 9 bases aligning to TRBD2. The junction had 9 bases not matched to a gene; V was cut back by 4 bases and J by 6 bases. This CDR3 spans 16 amino acids. Germline lookup yields CDR1 LGHNT and CDR2 FRNRAP. The CDR3 here is CASGSGPGLAPGELFF. The CDR3 nucleotides are TGTGCTAGTGGTTCGGGACCGGGACTAGCCCCCGGGGAGCTGTTTTTT.

Details on this clone: Different DNA sequences within this sample yield the same CDR3. The rearrangement uses TRBV30 and TRBJ1-1; D is unresolved. Deletions cut 1 base from V and 1 base from J, with 4 bases between. Germline CDR1 reads GTSNPN; CDR2 reads SVGIG (reference sequence). The CDR3 contains 12 residues. Here the CDR3 reads CAWSDRNTEAFF. CDR3 in DNA: TGTGCCTGGAGTGACAGGAACACTGAAGCTTTCTTT.

The chain recombines TRBV27 with TRBJ2-2; the D is unclear. Trimming took 4 bases from V and 7 from J, leaving 7 bases between them. The CDR3 runs to 12 residues. The germline gives CDR1 MNHEY, CDR2 SMNVEV (reference sequence). This CDR3 reads CASSYGYGELFF. DNA of the CDR3: TGTGCCAGCAGTTACGGGTACGGGGAGCTGTTTTTT.

The chain is built from TRBV5-8 and TRBJ2-3; 14 bases are shared with TRBD2. The trim removed 4 bases at V and 3 bases at J, leaving 4 bases unmatched. This CDR3 has 16 residues. The V gene's germline CDR1 is SGHTS and CDR2 YDEGEE. This CDR3 reads CASSLGTSGSTDTQYF. CDR3 DNA: TGTGCCAGCAGCCTAGGGACTAGCGGGAGTACAGATACGCAGTATTTT.